Below, 25 T cell receptor beta chains from the same sample are listed, as sequenced in a study of tumor-infiltrating lymphocytes in primary liver carcinoma. cDNA specific to TCR beta was made from 450 to 500 ng of total RNA, with a constant-region primer employed for priming. Three nested multiplex PCR rounds of slightly modified ARM-PCR generated TCR beta libraries. PCR rounds one and two used TRBV1-TRBV30 forward primers with a C-beta reverse primer for 9 to 10 cycles each. Each CDR3 protein gets one entry after TCRdb re-called the multiplex PCR reads with MiXCR. The profile covers 90,000 to 140,000 distinct CDR3 sequences, with 82% appearing a single time and about 20% taken by the ten largest. Unsorted bulk tissue, about 19-32 mg of it, served as the source for co-extraction of RNA and DNA. The sample comprised liver tumor tissue from sampling region 3. Stated subset: tumor region T3, left-lateral pole. These receptor sequences come from a man aged 35-49 years with primary liver carcinoma and hepatitis B virus infection.

To note about this clonotype: Just one base apart from a much larger clone, this may be a read error. The chain carries TRBV6-1 and TRBJ2-5; D not certain. This CDR3 has 11 amino acids. Germline V CDR1 and CDR2: MNHNS, SASEGT. CDR3 in amino acids: CANSASPTQYF. The CDR3 nucleotides read TGTGCCAACAGTGCGTCACCGACCCAGTACTTC.

Details on this clonotype: Because the CDR3 is missing its conserved closing phenylalanine or tryptophan, this is likely a read error. V usage is TRBV29-1 and J usage is TRBJ2-1; the D gene is possibly TRBD2 (6 bases). The CDR3 is 14 amino acids. The V and J ends lost 8 bases and 0 bases respectively, with 14 bases between them. Germline CDR1 is SQVTM and CDR2 is ANQGSEA. The CDR3 DNA follows: TGCAGCTGGGGGACTCAGAGCTCCTACAATGAGCAGTTCTAC. Protein: CSWGTQSSYNEQFY.

Note on this clonotype: A junction end diverges from the germline sequence, so it may reflect a read error. The chain combines TRBV11-3 with TRBJ2-7, with a weak D call TRBD1 (7 bases). The CDR3 sequence is 13 residues long. The germline V gene has CDR1 SGHNT and CDR2 YENEEA. CDR3 in amino acids: CASSAGQSYEEYF. The CDR3, as DNA: TGTGCTAGCAGCGCGGGACAGTCCTACGAGGAGTACTTC. Full variable domain (remainder filled in from reference TRBV11-3 and TRBJ2-7): EAGVVQSPRYKIIEKKQPVAFWCNPISGHNTLYWYLQNLGQGPELLIRYENEEAVDDSQLPKDRFSAERLKGVDSTLKIQPAELGDSAVYLCASSAGQSYEEYFGPGTRLTVT.

Comment on this clonotype: At one end, the junction sequence differs from germline, possibly due to a read error. In nucleotides, the CDR3 is TGTGCCAGCAGTCCCCACCTGGAGGATCGCTTCAATCAGCCCCAACATTTT. Translation: CASSPHLEDRFNQPQHF. The chain joins TRBV6-6 to TRBJ1-5; the D is unclear. The CDR3 consists of 17 residues. Germline-derived CDR1 and CDR2 are MNHNY and SVGAGI (reference sequence).

Regarding this clonotype: One end of the junction fails to match germline, which may point to a read error. CDR3 residues: CANSLGGNSPLHF. DNA of the CDR3: TGTGCCAACTCATTGGGAGGGAATTCACCCCTTCACTTT. The rearrangement joins TRBV12-3 or TRBV12-4 to TRBJ1-6; D remains ambiguous. CDR3 length: 13 amino acids.

In the case of this clonotype: The CDR3 carries no conserved terminal phenylalanine or tryptophan, so it likely arises from a read error. This chain joins TRBV14 and TRBJ1-6; D perhaps matches TRBD1 (6 bases). The germline V gene encodes CDR1 SGHDN and CDR2 FVKESK. This CDR3 comprises 14 residues. CDR3 DNA: TGTGCCACCAGCCACTCAGGGGAAAATTCATCCCTCCACCTT. Its translation: CATSHSGENSSLHL.

Points on this clonotype: Given the absence of the conserved phenylalanine or tryptophan at the CDR3 end, a read error is likely. The V and J genes are TRBV6-5 and TRBJ2-2; D may be TRBD1 (5 bases). The CDR3 sequence is 14 residues long. The V gene's germline CDR1 is MNHEY and CDR2 SVGAGI. Trimming stripped 0 bases from V and 12 bases from J, with 14 bases between. The CDR3 DNA sequence: TGTGCCAGCAGTTACTCGAGGAAACAGGAGAAGCTGTTTATA. It translates to CASSYSRKQEKLFI.

Of note for this clonotype: Its ends do not fully match the called genes, so a read error is possible. V gene TRBV6-1 combines with J gene TRBJ2-7; 9 bases align to TRBD2. Germline CDR1 is MNHNS and CDR2 is SASEGT. This CDR3 contains 15 residues. The CDR3 DNA reads as TGTGCCAGCACTGTCTCGACTAGCGGATCCTATGAGCAGTACTTC. It translates to CASTVSTSGSYEQYF.

As concerns this clonotype: The junction and the germline gene differ at one end; a read error may be behind it. The rearrangement links TRBV12-3 or TRBV12-4 to TRBJ1-1, with a tentative D call TRBD1 (5 bases). This CDR3 is built from 14 residues. The CDR3: CASSWRGPRIEALF. DNA of the CDR3: TGTGCCAGCAGTTGGAGGGGACCTAGGATTGAAGCTCTCTTT.

In the case of this clonotype: Because the CDR3 is missing its conserved closing phenylalanine or tryptophan, this is likely a read error. The DNA is left out, because the CDR3 cannot be placed on it with certainty; the CDR3 is given as TCRdb lists it. The CDR3 protein is CTSRGKRSYEQYL. The rearrangement links TRBV11-1 to TRBJ2-7. The CDR3 spans 13 amino acids, including both terminal residues. Germline CDR1 is SGHAT and CDR2 is FQDESV (reference sequence).

About this clonotype itself: A junction end diverges from the germline sequence, so it may reflect a read error. The chain combines TRBV6-2 or TRBV6-3 with TRBJ2-3; possibly TRBD1 for D (5 bases). There are 15 residues in the CDR3. CDR1 and CDR2 from the germline V gene are MNHEY and SVGEGT. CDR3 protein: CARSYLLQGTDAQYF. The CDR3 DNA reads as TGTGCCAGGAGTTACTTGTTGCAGGGCACAGATGCGCAGTATTTT.

The sample holds a few counts of this clonotype. Being one base from a much bigger clone, this may be a read error. The rearrangement uses TRBV5-1 and TRBJ2-5; the match to TRBD2 covers 9 bases. CDR1 and CDR2 from the germline V gene are SGHRS and YFSETQ. This CDR3 has 14 amino acids. The CDR3 reads CASRLAGFQETQHF. The CDR3, as DNA: TGCGCCAGCAGACTAGCGGGTTTCCAAGAGACCCAGCACTTC.

Sample share makes this clonotype medium-sized. The gene calls are TRBV4-3 and TRBJ2-5; 11 nucleotides match TRBD2. The CDR3 length is 17 residues. With V trimmed by 1 base and J by 5 bases, 9 bases remained unmatched. CDR1 is LGHNA, CDR2 YSLEER, per germline. CDR3: CASSQAASGRTGETQYF. CDR3 coding DNA: TGCGCCAGCAGCCAAGCGGCTAGCGGGAGGACTGGTGAGACCCAGTACTTC.

This clonotype showed up just once. The junction shows a germline mismatch at one end, possibly a read error. V and J are TRBV28 and TRBJ2-1; D possibly corresponds to TRBD2 (5 bases). Germline V gene data show CDR1 as MDHEN and CDR2 as SYDVKM. The CDR3 consists of 13 residues. CDR3 nucleotides: TGTTCCAGCAGTCGGGCTAGCCTGGATGAACAGTTCTTC. Translation gives CSSSRASLDEQFF.

This clonotype was found a few times. The junction departs from the called germline gene at one end, perhaps through a read error. The chain employs TRBV4-2 and TRBJ2-7, with 7 positions matching TRBD1. The CDR3 loop spans 15 amino acids. The germline gives CDR1 LGHNA, CDR2 YNFKEQ. In nucleotides, the CDR3 is TGCGCCAGCGGCCTCAGGGGCAGGGGGACCTACGAGCAGTACTTC. Protein product: CASGLRGRGTYEQYF.

To note about this clonotype: The junction does not match germline at one end; this may be a read error. The CDR3 region is CANSSPPPKSSYEQYF. CDR3 DNA sequence: TGTGCCAACAGTTCCCCCCCCCCGAAGAGCTCCTACGAGCAGTACTTC. V gene TRBV28 combines with J gene TRBJ2-7; D ambiguous. Per germline, CDR1 MDHEN and CDR2 SYDVKM. This CDR3 is built from 16 residues.

This clonotype was detected only once. Relative to the germline gene, one junction end is altered; a read error may explain this. The V call is TRBV6-2 or TRBV6-3, the J call TRBJ1-5, with 8 positions matching TRBD1. Germline V gives CDR1 MNHEY, CDR2 SVGEGT. The CDR3 totals 14 residues. CDR3 region: CVSSRTGNNQPQHF. CDR3 nucleotides: TGTGTCAGCAGTAGGACAGGGAATAATCAGCCCCAGCATTTT.

With regard to this clonotype: An end of the junction differs from the germline gene, which may be a read error. The chain is built from TRBV14 and TRBJ2-1; TRBD2 matches 8 bases. This CDR3 is built from 16 residues. Germline values: CDR1 SGHDN, CDR2 FVKESK. CDR3 bases: TGTGCCAGCAGTATCGTAGCGGGACGGGTAAACAATGAACAGTTCTTC. It specifies CASSIVAGRVNNEQFF.

As to this clonotype: Sequence at one end of the junction differs from germline and may be a read error. The V and J genes are TRBV29-1 and TRBJ2-1, with D possibly matching TRBD2 (7 bases). Per the germline V gene, CDR1 is SQVTM and CDR2 is ANQGSEA. The CDR3 is 14 amino acids. DNA for the CDR3: TGCAGCGAGGGGGGGAGCGGCTCCTACATTGAGCAGTTCTTC. As protein: CSEGGSGSYIEQFF.

Remarks on this clonotype: Its ends do not fully match the called genes, so a read error is possible. CDR3: CSARLLVSSYIEQFF. CDR3 nucleotides: TGCAGTGCAAGGTTACTGGTTAGCTCCTACATTGAGCAGTTCTTC. V usage is TRBV20-1 and J usage is TRBJ2-1; D unresolved. Germline V CDR1 and CDR2: DFQATT, SNEGSKA (reference sequence). The CDR3 consists of 15 residues.

The table lists this clonotype with a count of one. Mismatch with germline at one junction end may stem from a read error. The chain combines TRBV6-5 with TRBJ1-1; D is ambiguous. The CDR3 is made up of 13 amino acids. CDR1 is MNHEY, CDR2 SVGAGI, per germline. CDR3 sequence reads: CASSFSINTEALF. In DNA, the CDR3 is TGTGCCAGCAGTTTCTCAATAAACACTGAAGCTCTCTTT.

As concerns this clonotype: One end of the junction varies from germline; a read error may be responsible. The rearrangement uses TRBV10-3 and TRBJ2-1; TRBD2 matches 13 bases. Germline values: CDR1 ENHRY, CDR2 SYGVKD. This CDR3 is 16 amino acids long. The CDR3 sequence is CAIGPGLAGNYIEHFF. CDR3 sequence (DNA): TGTGCCATCGGCCCGGGACTAGCGGGGAACTACATTGAGCACTTCTTC.

For this clonotype: One junction end disagrees with the germline gene, perhaps due to a read error. The chain carries TRBV11-3 and TRBJ1-1; D is unclear. The CDR3 is made up of 14 amino acids. In germline, CDR1 is SGHNT, CDR2 YENEEA. The CDR3 coding sequence is TGTGCCAGCAGCTCGGGAGCAGAAGGCACTGAAACTTTCTTT. Translating gives CASSSGAEGTETFF.

For this clonotype: The junction differs from germline at one of its ends, possibly a read error. This chain connects TRBV29-1 to TRBJ2-2; 9 bases are shared with TRBD1. This CDR3 spans 14 amino acids. Per the germline V gene, CDR1 is SQVTM and CDR2 is ANQGSEA. This chain's CDR3 is CNVGTGPNNGELFF. The DNA of the CDR3 is TGCAACGTTGGGACAGGGCCAAACAACGGGGAGTTGTTTTTT.

The chain links TRBV29-1 to TRBJ2-1; 7 positions agree with TRBD2. The CDR3 has 13 amino acids. CDR1 and CDR2 from the germline V gene are SQVTM and ANQGSEA. CDR3 DNA: TGCGGTGTTGGGGGGGGAGTCACCAATGAGCAGTTCTTC. This gives the protein CGVGGGVTNEQFF.